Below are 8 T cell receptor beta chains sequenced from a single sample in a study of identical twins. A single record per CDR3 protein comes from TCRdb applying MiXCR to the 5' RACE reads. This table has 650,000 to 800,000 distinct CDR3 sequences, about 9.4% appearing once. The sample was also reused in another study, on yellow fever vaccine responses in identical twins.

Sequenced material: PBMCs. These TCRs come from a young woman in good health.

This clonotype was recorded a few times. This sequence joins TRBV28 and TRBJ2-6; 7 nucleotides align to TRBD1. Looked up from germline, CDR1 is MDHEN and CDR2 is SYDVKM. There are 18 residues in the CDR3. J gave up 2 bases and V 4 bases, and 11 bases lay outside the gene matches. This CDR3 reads CASSSMPTGIPGANVLTF. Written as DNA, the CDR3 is TGTGCCAGCAGTTCCATGCCGACAGGGATACCTGGGGCCAACGTCCTGACTTTC.

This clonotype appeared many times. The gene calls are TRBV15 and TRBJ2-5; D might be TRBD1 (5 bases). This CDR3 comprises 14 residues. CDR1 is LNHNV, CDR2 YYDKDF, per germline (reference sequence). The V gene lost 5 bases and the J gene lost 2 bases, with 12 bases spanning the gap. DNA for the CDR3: TGTGCCACCAGCGGATCGACAGAGCAAGAGACCCAGTACTTC. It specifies CATSGSTEQETQYF.

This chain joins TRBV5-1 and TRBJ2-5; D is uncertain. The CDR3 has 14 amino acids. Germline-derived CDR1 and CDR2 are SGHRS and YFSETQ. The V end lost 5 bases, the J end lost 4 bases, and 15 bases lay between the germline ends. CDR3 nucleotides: TGCGCCAGCAGTACCGGGTCCGGTTTAGAGACCCAGTACTTC. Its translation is CASSTGSGLETQYF. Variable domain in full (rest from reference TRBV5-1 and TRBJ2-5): KAGVTQTPRYLIKTRGQQVTLSCSPISGHRSVSWYQQTPGQGLQFLFEYFSETQRNKGNFPGRFSGRQFSNSRSEMNVSTLELGDSALYLCASSTGSGLETQYFGPGTRLLVL.

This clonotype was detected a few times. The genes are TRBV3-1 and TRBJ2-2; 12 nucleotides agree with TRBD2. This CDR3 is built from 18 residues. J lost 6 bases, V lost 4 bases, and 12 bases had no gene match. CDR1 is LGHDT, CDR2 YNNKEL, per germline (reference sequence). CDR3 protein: CASSPGLTSGRISGELFF. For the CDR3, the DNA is TGTGCCAGCAGCCCAGGGCTTACTAGCGGGAGGATATCCGGGGAGCTGTTTTTT.

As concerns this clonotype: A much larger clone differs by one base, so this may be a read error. The DNA of the CDR3 is TGTGCCTTCGGAACCCCGAGGGGGCAGGGAGGGGAGACCCAGTACTTC. Its protein is CAFGTPRGQGGETQYF. The chain carries TRBV10-3 and TRBJ2-5, with D perhaps given as TRBD1 or TRBD2 (7 bases each). CDR1 is ENHRY, CDR2 SYGVKD, per germline. CDR3 length: 16 residues. V gave up 11 bases and J gave up 5 bases, with 27 bases separating them.

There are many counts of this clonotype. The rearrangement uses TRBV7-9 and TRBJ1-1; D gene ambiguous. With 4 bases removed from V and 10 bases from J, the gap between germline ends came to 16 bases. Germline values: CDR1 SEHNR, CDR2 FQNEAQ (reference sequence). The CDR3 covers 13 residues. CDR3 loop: CASSSHESLSAFF. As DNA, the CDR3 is TGTGCCAGCAGCTCGCACGAAAGTCTCTCAGCTTTCTTT.

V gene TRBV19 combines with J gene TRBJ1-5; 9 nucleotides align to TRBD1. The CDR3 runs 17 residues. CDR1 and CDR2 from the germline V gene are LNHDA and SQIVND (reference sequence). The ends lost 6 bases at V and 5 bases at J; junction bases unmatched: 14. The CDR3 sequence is CASSHSGVTGGDQPQHF. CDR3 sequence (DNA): TGTGCCAGTAGCCATTCGGGGGTGACAGGGGGAGATCAGCCCCAGCATTTT.

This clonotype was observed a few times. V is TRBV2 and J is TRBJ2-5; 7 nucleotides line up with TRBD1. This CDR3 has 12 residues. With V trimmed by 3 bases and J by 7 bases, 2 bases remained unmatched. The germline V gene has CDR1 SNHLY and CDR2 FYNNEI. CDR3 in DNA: TGTGCCAGCAGTGATACAGGGGTGACCCAGTACTTC. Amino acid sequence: CASSDTGVTQYF.